This is a list of T cell receptor beta chains from one sample in a study of blood T cell repertoires in COVID-19. Clones were sequenced by immunoSEQ multiplex PCR, and TCRdb holds only the in-frame ones, with some missing. The sample consists of 250,000 or so clones, around 90% of them appearing once. Sequences were obtained from PBMCs or T cells enriched from blood (not recorded which). These receptors were obtained from a man under 40 who had recovered from COVID-19. Both conserved end residues are part of each CDR3. The D gene is left open where the match is weak. A row's size may be missing; if present it is once, few, many or a size class.

TRBV2	NA	TRBJ2-5	NA	CASSEPPGAQYF	TGTGCCAGCAGTGAGCCCCCAGGGGCCCAGTACTTC
TRBV6-5	NA	TRBJ1-1	NA	CASSPPASGTEAFF	TGTGCCAGCAGTCCCCCGGCCTCCGGGACTGAAGCTTTCTTT
TRBV29-1	once	TRBJ2-3	TRBD2	CSVVGPTSKNTDTQYF	TGCAGCGTTGTGGGACCGACTAGCAAGAACACAGATACGCAGTATTTT
TRBV24-1	few	TRBJ2-7	NA	CATSDPPRSGELSYEQYF	TGTGCCACCAGTGACCCACCAAGAAGCGGTGAATTATCCTACGAGCAGTACTTC
TRBV6-5	few	TRBJ1-1	TRBD1	CASRAPDRYTEAFF	TGTGCCAGCAGAGCCCCGGACAGGTACACTGAAGCTTTCTTT
TRBV6-5	once	TRBJ1-4	NA	CASSPSVGAGEKLFF	TGTGCCAGCAGTCCGTCCGTGGGGGCGGGTGAAAAACTGTTTTTT
TRBV29-1	NA	TRBJ1-6	TRBD1	CSVGTGGNSPLHF	TGCAGCGTCGGGACAGGGGGTAATTCACCCCTCCACTTT
TRBV6-5	few	TRBJ2-1	TRBD1	CATRQGNLYNEQFF	TGTGCCACCAGACAGGGGAATCTCTACAATGAGCAGTTCTTC
TRBV27	few	TRBJ2-7	NA	CASGAGAGVPEQYF	TGTGCCAGCGGTGCAGGGGCAGGCGTTCCCGAGCAGTACTTC
TRBV20-1	NA	TRBJ2-7	NA	CSASSTVTHSLYEQYF	TGCAGTGCTAGTTCGACAGTGACTCACTCCCTCTACGAGCAGTACTTC
TRBV9	NA	TRBJ2-2	NA	CASSPRGMATGELFF	TGTGCCAGCAGCCCCAGGGGTATGGCTACCGGGGAGCTGTTTTTT
TRBV19	NA	TRBJ2-1	TRBD2	CASSIWGGARGYEQFF	TGTGCCAGTAGTATTTGGGGTGGGGCGCGGGGGTATGAGCAGTTCTTC
TRBV15	NA	TRBJ1-5	TRBD1	CATSEDRESNQPQHF	TGTGCCACCAGCGAAGACAGGGAGAGCAATCAGCCCCAGCATTTT
TRBV7-2	NA	TRBJ2-7	TRBD1	CASSLVEGAPYEQYF	TGTGCCAGCAGCTTAGTCGAGGGGGCCCCCTACGAGCAGTACTTC
TRBV5-6	NA	TRBJ2-1	TRBD1	CASSPDRGLPYNEQFF	TGTGCCAGCAGCCCGGACAGGGGACTACCCTACAATGAGCAGTTCTTC
TRBV7-8	NA	TRBJ2-7	TRBD1	CASSPDRGGQYF	TGTGCCAGCAGCCCAGACAGGGGCGGGCAGTACTTC
TRBV7-9	NA	TRBJ1-3	NA	CASSLTASSGNTIYF	TGTGCCAGCAGCCTAACCGCAAGCTCTGGAAACACCATATATTTT
TRBV7-9	NA	TRBJ1-2	NA	CASSATGWNGYTF	TGTGCCAGCAGCGCGACTGGGTGGAATGGCTACACCTTC
TRBV10-3	NA	TRBJ1-3	TRBD1	CAISNQDRAGNTIYF	TGTGCCATCAGTAACCAAGACAGGGCTGGAAACACCATATATTTT
TRBV5-6	once	TRBJ2-3	TRBD2	CASSPGTRRDTQYF	TGTGCCAGCAGCCCCGGGACTAGGAGGGATACGCAGTATTTT
TRBV18	NA	TRBJ1-2	TRBD1	CASSPGQALANYGYTF	TGTGCCAGCTCACCAGGACAGGCCTTAGCTAACTATGGCTACACCTTC
TRBV7-8	NA	TRBJ1-2	NA	CASSLSGDYGYTF	TGTGCCAGCAGCTTATCAGGGGACTATGGCTACACCTTC
TRBV7-9	NA	TRBJ1-2	NA	CASRIQGPGYTF	TGTGCCAGCAGGATACAGGGTCCGGGCTACACCTTC
TRBV11-2	once	TRBJ2-3	NA	CASSLSQGFVTDTQYF	TGTGCCAGCAGCTTGTCACAGGGTTTTGTCACAGATACGCAGTATTTT
TRBV5-1	NA	TRBJ2-7	TRBD1	CASSSGTGIYEQYF	TGCGCCAGCAGCTCCGGGACAGGAATCTACGAGCAGTACTTC
TRBV29-1	NA	TRBJ2-3	TRBD2	CSAARRAGVTDTQYF	TGCAGCGCTGCCCGGCGAGCGGGAGTCACAGATACGCAGTATTTT
TRBV25-1	NA	TRBJ1-2	NA	CASSGGAFNYGYTF	TGTGCCAGCAGTGGGGGCGCCTTTAACTATGGCTACACCTTC
TRBV5-1	NA	TRBJ2-3	NA	CASSLEDRITDTQYF	TGCGCCAGCAGCTTGGAAGACAGGATCACAGATACGCAGTATTTT
TRBV28	NA	TRBJ1-1	TRBD1	CASSRDRGSRTEAFF	TGTGCCAGCAGTAGGGACAGGGGTTCGAGGACTGAAGCTTTCTTT
TRBV4-2	NA	TRBJ2-1	TRBD2	CASSPSFGTSGRADEQFF	TGTGCCAGCAGCCCCTCATTCGGGACTAGCGGGAGGGCGGATGAGCAGTTCTTC
TRBV10-3	NA	TRBJ1-1	NA	CAIQGVPNTEAFF	TGTGCCATCCAGGGTGTCCCGAACACTGAAGCTTTCTTT
TRBV7-2	NA	TRBJ1-2	TRBD1	CASSLDRVGGYTF	TGTGCCAGCAGCTTGGACAGGGTGGGTGGCTACACCTTC
TRBV11-2	NA	TRBJ2-7	TRBD1	CASSQDRGRGEQYF	TGTGCCAGCAGCCAAGACAGGGGGCGAGGCGAGCAGTACTTC
TRBV5-1	NA	TRBJ1-6	NA	CASSLVQGGRGPLHF	TGCGCCAGCAGCTTGGTTCAGGGAGGAAGAGGGCCCCTCCACTTT
TRBV30	NA	TRBJ1-2	NA	CAWSPKRYRGYTF	TGTGCCTGGAGTCCCAAGCGGTATCGTGGCTACACCTTC
TRBV7-2	NA	TRBJ2-5	NA	CASSPWTGTEGTQYF	TGTGCCAGCAGCCCGTGGACGGGGACGGAGGGGACCCAGTACTTC
TRBV28	NA	TRBJ2-5	NA	CASSLSPRGETQYF	TGTGCCAGCAGTTTAAGTCCCAGGGGAGAGACCCAGTACTTC
TRBV3-1/TRBV3-2	NA	TRBJ2-2	NA	CASSRRRTGELFF	TGTGCCAGCAGCCGGCGGCGCACCGGGGAGCTGTTTTTT
TRBV28	NA	TRBJ2-2	NA	CASSLVRDTKNTGELFF	TGTGCCAGCAGTTTGGTACGGGACACAAAGAACACCGGGGAGCTGTTTTTT
TRBV18	NA	TRBJ1-2	NA	CASSPTEGVYGYTF	TGTGCCAGCTCACCAACAGAGGGAGTCTATGGCTACACCTTC
TRBV19	NA	TRBJ1-3	NA	CASSLDTGSASGNTIYF	TGTGCCAGTAGTCTCGACACAGGGAGCGCCTCTGGAAACACCATATATTTT
TRBV7-2	once	TRBJ2-5	NA	CASSSTWGVGTQYF	TGTGCCAGCAGCTCGACCTGGGGCGTGGGGACCCAGTACTTC